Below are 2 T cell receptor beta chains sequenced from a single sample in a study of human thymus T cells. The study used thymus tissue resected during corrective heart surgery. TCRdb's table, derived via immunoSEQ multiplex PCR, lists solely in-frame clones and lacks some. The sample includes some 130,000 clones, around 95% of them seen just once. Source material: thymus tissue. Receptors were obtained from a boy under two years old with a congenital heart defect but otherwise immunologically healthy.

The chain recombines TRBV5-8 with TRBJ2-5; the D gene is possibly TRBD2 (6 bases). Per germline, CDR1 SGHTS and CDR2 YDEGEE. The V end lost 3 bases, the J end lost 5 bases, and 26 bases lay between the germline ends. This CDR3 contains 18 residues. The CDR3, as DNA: TGTGCCAGCAGCTCCCTGGCTTGCGGGAACAAGTCGGGGGAGACCCAGTACTTC. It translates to CASSSLACGNKSGETQYF.

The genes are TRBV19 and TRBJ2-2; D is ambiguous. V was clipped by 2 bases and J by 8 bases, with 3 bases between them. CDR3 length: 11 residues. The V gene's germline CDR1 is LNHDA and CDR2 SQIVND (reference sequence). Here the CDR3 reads CASSIRGELFF. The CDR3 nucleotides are TGTGCCAGTAGTATACGAGGGGAGCTGTTTTTT. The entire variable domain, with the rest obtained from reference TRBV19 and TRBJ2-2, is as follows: DGGITQSPKYLFRKEGQNVTLSCEQNLNHDAMYWYRQDPGQGLRLIYYSQIVNDFQKGDIAEGYSVSREKKESFPLTVTSAQKNPTAFYLCASSIRGELFFGEGSRLTVL.